This TCR beta chain was identified in a study of T cell responses to AZD1222 COVID-19 vaccine. The V end was cut by 4 bases, the J end by 2 bases, with 12 bases between. CDR1 LNHNV and CDR2 YYDKDF come from the germline V gene (reference sequence). The CDR3 length is 14 residues. Study results and caveats: Seropositive AZD1222 recipients at baseline numbered only 6 or 7. Clonal diversity was possibly underestimated; the donors were predominantly white British and more often female. Once two AZD1222 doses were given, Spike-specific TCR breadth and depth went up.

About this clone itself: The target antigen is unknown.

Measured with immunoSEQ multiplex PCR; TCRdb has only the in-frame clones, and not every one. The data show approximately 150,000 clones, roughly 92% seen once. Second-dose intervals near 4 or 12 weeks were combined. The source was peripheral blood, collected 28 days after the second AZD1222 dose. The V call is TRBV15, the J call TRBJ2-7; weak D call: TRBD1 (6 bases). This TCR came from an adult who received the AZD1222 COVID-19 vaccine. CDR3 sequence reads: CATSKGGAAYEQYF. Here the CDR3 DNA reads TGTGCCACCAGCAAAGGGGGAGCCGCCTACGAGCAGTACTTC. Full variable domain (rest looked up from reference TRBV15 and TRBJ2-7): DAMVIQNPRYQVTQFGKPVTLSCSQTLNHNVMYWYQQKSSQAPKLLFHYYDKDFNNEADTPDNFQSRRPNTSFCFLDIRSPGLGDTAMYLCATSKGGAAYEQYFGPGTRLTVT.